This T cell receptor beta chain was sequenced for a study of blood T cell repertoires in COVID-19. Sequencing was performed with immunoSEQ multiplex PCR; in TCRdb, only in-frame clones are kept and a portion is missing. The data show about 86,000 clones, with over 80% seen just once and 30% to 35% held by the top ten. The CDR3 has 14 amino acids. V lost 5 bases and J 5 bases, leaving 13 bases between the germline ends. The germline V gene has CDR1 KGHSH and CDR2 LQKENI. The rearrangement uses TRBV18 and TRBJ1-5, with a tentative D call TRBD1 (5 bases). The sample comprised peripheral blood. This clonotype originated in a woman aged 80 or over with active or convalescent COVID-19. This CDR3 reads CASSTYGGDQPQHF. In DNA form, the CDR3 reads TGTGCCAGCTCAACCTACGGGGGTGATCAGCCCCAGCATTTT.